The 24 T cell receptor beta chains in this list originate from one sample, sequenced in a study of T cells in Graves' hyperthyroidism and ophthalmopathy. There were TCR beta CDR3 regions amplified from RNA transcripts. With the HTBI primer set, the TCR CDR3 went through a first round of RT-PCR. TCRdb processed the multiplex PCR reads anew with MiXCR; each CDR3 protein has one entry. The sample records more than 300,000 distinct CDR3 sequences, over 11% being singletons. Sequenced: blood. The receptor source for this set is a woman aged 60-70 years with Graves' hyperthyroidism.

This chain connects TRBV5-5 to TRBJ2-2; D remains ambiguous. Germline V lookup: CDR1 SGHKS, CDR2 YYEKEE (reference sequence). V lost 0 bases, J lost 5 bases, and 14 bases lay in between. CDR3 length equals 16 residues. DNA for the CDR3: TGTGCCAGCAGCTTGGAGTTGGTACGAAGGACCGGGGAGCTGTTTTTT. Its translation is CASSLELVRRTGELFF.

The chain recombines TRBV15 with TRBJ2-1; weak D call: TRBD1 (6 bases). The CDR3 has 14 residues. The germline V gene has CDR1 LNHNV and CDR2 YYDKDF (reference sequence). V lost 1 base to trimming and J lost 12 bases, with 16 bases between them. Here the CDR3 DNA reads TGTGCCACCAGCAGAGTATCACAGGGCCCGATGCAGTTCTTC. This gives the protein CATSRVSQGPMQFF.

This clonotype was counted many times. The V and J genes are TRBV24-1 and TRBJ2-3; tentatively, D is TRBD1 (7 bases). The CDR3 covers 15 residues. Trimming took 0 bases from V and 4 from J, leaving 10 bases between them. Germline CDR1 and CDR2: KGHDR and SFDVKD. Here the CDR3 DNA reads TGTGCCACCAGTGATTTGGGAGGGGGCGCAGATACGCAGTATTTT. Its translation is CATSDLGGGADTQYF.

The table lists this clonotype with many counts. The chain uses TRBV9 and TRBJ1-2; D is uncertain. There are 13 residues in the CDR3. Germline CDR1 and CDR2: SGDLS and YYNGEE. Trimming took off 0 bases at V and 2 bases at J, with 5 bases between the two ends. CDR3 DNA: TGTGCCAGCAGCGTAGTCGGCAACTATGGCTACACCTTC. Its translation: CASSVVGNYGYTF.

This clonotype was detected many times. The chain has TRBV20-1 and TRBJ1-1; D gene unclear. This CDR3 has 13 residues. Germline V lookup: CDR1 DFQATT, CDR2 SNEGSKA (reference sequence). V was cut by 2 bases and J by 7 bases, with 14 bases left in between. CDR3: CSARSPGRVEAFF. For the CDR3, the DNA is TGCAGTGCTAGATCTCCAGGACGGGTTGAAGCTTTCTTT.

This clonotype has at least ten counts. This chain uses TRBV12-3 or TRBV12-4 with TRBJ1-2; possible D gene TRBD1, 6 bases. The CDR3 consists of 14 residues. The germline V and J ends were trimmed by 5 bases and 1 base, with 11 bases remaining between them. This CDR3 reads CASSTRGVNYGYTF. CDR3 DNA sequence: TGTGCCAGCAGTACCAGGGGCGTTAACTATGGCTACACCTTC.

J is TRBJ2-1 and V is TRBV20-1, with TRBD2 as a possible D gene (5 bases). The CDR3 runs to 15 residues. CDR1 and CDR2 from the germline V gene are DFQATT and SNEGSKA (reference sequence). Trimming removed 3 bases from V and 2 bases from J, with 14 bases in between. The CDR3 sequence is CSARDSASTYNEQFF. CDR3 bases: TGCAGTGCTAGGGATTCAGCTAGCACCTACAATGAGCAGTTCTTC.

About this clonotype itself: This may be a read error: a much more frequent sequence differs by one nucleotide. The chain has TRBV11-2 and TRBJ2-1; tentative D call: TRBD1 (6 bases). Germline V gene sequence: CDR1 SGHAT, CDR2 FQNNGV. The CDR3 sequence is 18 residues long. CDR3 nucleotide sequence: TGTGCCAGCAGGGCCGGGGCTGGACGGACAGTTGCCTACAGTGAGCAGTTCTTC. This translates into CASRAGAGRTVAYSEQFF.

This clonotype has a count of ten or more. The chain links TRBV28 to TRBJ2-7; a possible D gene is TRBD2 (6 bases). Per the germline V gene, CDR1 is MDHEN and CDR2 is SYDVKM. V was pared by 7 bases and J by 2 bases, with 12 bases between. CDR3 length: 13 residues. CDR3 amino acids: CASIGLNTYEQYF. The CDR3 DNA follows: TGTGCCAGCATAGGACTAAACACCTACGAGCAGTACTTC. The whole variable domain, remainder taken from reference TRBV28 and TRBJ2-7, is DVKVTQSSRYLVKRTGEKVFLECVQDMDHENMFWYRQDPGLGLRLIYFSYDVKMKEKGDIPEGYSVSREKKERFSLILESASTNQTSMYLCASIGLNTYEQYFGPGTRLTVT.

In this sample, this clonotype turned up many times. The V gene is TRBV3-1, the J gene TRBJ2-5; D unresolved. This CDR3 region has 14 residues. Per germline, CDR1 LGHDT and CDR2 YNNKEL (reference sequence). V was trimmed by 0 bases and J by 2 bases, leaving 7 bases between them. The CDR3 nucleotides are TGTGCCAGCAGCCAAGATAGGGTACAAGAGACCCAGTACTTC. It encodes CASSQDRVQETQYF.

The chain links TRBV19 to TRBJ2-2; TRBD1 matches 8 bases. Germline loops: CDR1 LNHDA, CDR2 SQIVND (reference sequence). With 4 bases clipped from V and 1 base from J, the junction kept 5 bases outside the gene matches. This CDR3 is 16 amino acids long. CDR3 residues: CASSKPGTGNTGELFF. In nucleotides, the CDR3 is TGTGCCAGTAGTAAACCCGGGACAGGGAACACCGGGGAGCTGTTTTTT.

The V and J genes are TRBV12-3 or TRBV12-4 and TRBJ2-2, with D unresolved. V was trimmed by 7 bases and J by 9 bases, leaving 12 bases between them. The CDR3 is 12 residues long. The CDR3 is CASTIFARELFF. The CDR3 DNA is TGTGCCAGCACCATTTTTGCGAGGGAGCTGTTTTTT.

This clonotype showed up many times. V usage is TRBV28 and J usage is TRBJ1-2; TRBD1 matches 8 bases. This CDR3 contains 14 residues. CDR1 is MDHEN and CDR2 is SYDVKM in the germline V gene. V dropped 5 bases and J dropped 7; count of bases not matched to a gene: 9. The CDR3 DNA is TGTGCCAGCAGTCCCCCCGGGACAGGTGTTGGCTACACCTTC. Amino acids: CASSPPGTGVGYTF.

This clonotype was seen only once. The CDR3 sequence is CAWSDLGQGPYNEQYF. The CDR3 coding sequence is TGTGCCTGGAGCGACCTGGGACAGGGGCCCTACAATGAGCAGTACTTC. The chain has TRBV30 and TRBJ2-1; 10 bases are shared with TRBD1. The J call is in doubt because the DNA end fits TRBJ2-7 better. Germline V gene lookup returns CDR1 GTSNPN and CDR2 SVGIG (reference sequence). This CDR3 has 16 residues.

This clonotype was seen many times. The V call is TRBV2, the J call TRBJ1-2, with a weak D call TRBD1 (5 bases). The length of the CDR3 is 16 residues. Germline V CDR1 and CDR2: SNHLY, FYNNEI. Trimming pared 2 bases from V and 4 bases from J, leaving 17 bases between. The CDR3 spells CASSELGGRVGYGYTF. The CDR3 nucleotides read TGTGCCAGCAGTGAACTGGGAGGCAGGGTTGGCTATGGCTACACCTTC.

The chain carries TRBV2 and TRBJ1-5, with a possible D match to TRBD1 (6 bases). V dropped 6 bases and J dropped 11 bases, with 17 bases sitting between them. Per germline, CDR1 SNHLY and CDR2 FYNNEI. The CDR3 runs to 13 residues. Written as DNA, the CDR3 is TGTGCCAGCAGCGGGACACCCAACGGGGCCCAGCATTTT. Amino acid sequence: CASSGTPNGAQHF.

The chain is built from TRBV19 and TRBJ1-1; D is ambiguous. From germline, CDR1 is LNHDA and CDR2 SQIVND (reference sequence). This CDR3 spans 13 amino acids. V lost 6 bases and J 0 bases, leaving 8 bases between the germline ends. CDR3 sequence (DNA): TGTGCCAGTAGATGGGAAATGAACACTGAAGCTTTCTTT. Translated, it gives CASRWEMNTEAFF.

This clonotype was seen at least ten times. This chain links TRBV12-3 or TRBV12-4 with TRBJ2-7, with D unclear. Trimming shortened V by 2 bases and J by 0 bases, and 11 bases separated the two germline ends. The CDR3 loop spans 15 amino acids. This CDR3 reads CASSLSRGISYEQYF. For the CDR3, the DNA is TGTGCCAGCAGTTTATCGCGCGGCATCTCCTACGAGCAGTACTTC.

This clonotype has at least ten counts. The genes are TRBV28 and TRBJ1-2; D uncertain. The germline V gene encodes CDR1 MDHEN and CDR2 SYDVKM. Trimming pared 7 bases from V and 4 bases from J, leaving 13 bases between. CDR3 length: 13 residues. CDR3 in amino acids: CASTPAVGYGYTF. The CDR3 region has the DNA TGTGCCAGCACCCCGGCCGTGGGCTATGGCTACACCTTC.

This clonotype was observed a handful of times. This chain links TRBV6-4 with TRBJ2-7; TRBD1 aligns across 7 bases. In germline, CDR1 is MRHNA, CDR2 SNTAGT. The CDR3 contains 15 residues. The trim removed 6 bases at V and 1 base at J, leaving 9 bases unmatched. DNA for the CDR3: TGTGCCAGCAGGCGAGGTGGACAGGCTTCCTACGAGCAGTACTTC. Amino acid sequence: CASRRGGQASYEQYF.

This sequence joins TRBV7-9 and TRBJ2-3; possible D gene TRBD2, 5 bases. This CDR3 is 14 amino acids long. Germline CDR1 reads SEHNR; CDR2 reads FQNEAQ (reference sequence). Trimming stripped 4 bases from V and 0 bases from J, with 8 bases between. CDR3 nucleotide sequence: TGTGCCAGCAGCTCCGGGGTTAGCACAGATACGCAGTATTTT. It translates to CASSSGVSTDTQYF.

This clonotype was seen repeatedly, ten times or more. The chain couples TRBV6-1 to TRBJ1-1; 7 nucleotides align to TRBD1. CDR1 and CDR2 from the germline V gene are MNHNS and SASEGT. V was clipped by 3 bases and J by 3 bases; unmatched bases: 7. The CDR3 contains 15 residues. The CDR3 nucleotides read TGTGCCAGCAGTGACCGACCCGACAGGGACACTGAAGCTTTCTTT. This encodes CASSDRPDRDTEAFF.

The chain has TRBV2 and TRBJ2-6; D gene ambiguous. Trimming took off 4 bases at V and 0 bases at J, with 10 bases between the two ends. The germline V gene has CDR1 SNHLY and CDR2 FYNNEI. The CDR3 runs to 16 residues. CDR3 DNA: TGTGCCAGCAGTGTTCGACGGTACTCTGGGGCCAACGTCCTGACTTTC. Translating gives CASSVRRYSGANVLTF.

This clonotype was seen repeatedly, ten times or more. This chain connects TRBV2 to TRBJ1-1, with 10 nucleotides matching TRBD1. Germline lookup yields CDR1 SNHLY and CDR2 FYNNEI. The V and J ends lost 4 bases and 1 base, in that order; junction bases with no gene match: 0. CDR3 length equals 14 residues. For the CDR3, the DNA is TGTGCCAGCAGTGGGGACAGGGGGAACACTGAAGCTTTCTTT. Translation: CASSGDRGNTEAFF.